This TCR beta chain was profiled in a study of spatial heterogeneity in lung cancer. By share, this clonotype ranks as medium-sized. Its target is not known. From the 5' RACE reads, TCRdb called clonotypes with MiXCR, one entry per CDR3 protein. Among some 3,000 distinct CDR3 sequences listed, about 6.6% were seen once. The study's findings and limits: The estimated TCR-seq coverage of tumor T cells amounted to 6% to 7% when looking at alpha chains and 13% when looking at beta chains. Tracking of tumor mutation counts was seen in expanded intratumoral alpha and beta TCR counts.

This CDR3 is 13 amino acids long. Germline loops: CDR1 SGHAT, CDR2 FQNNGV. V was shortened by 5 bases and J by 4 bases, with 11 bases between the two germline ends. Time point meaning: sample taken at primary tumor resection. The cohort: approximately 66 early-stage, untreated non-small cell lung cancer patients. The authors sequenced whole RNA from tumor, nontumor lung or frozen PBMC without sorting. The chain links TRBV11-2 to TRBJ2-5, with D possibly matching TRBD1 (5 bases). The sequenced sample was lung tumor tissue, obtained at surgery. This sequence was found in a female donor with early-stage non-small cell lung cancer. CDR3 DNA: TGTGCCAGCAGCCCCGTGGGGCGAGAGACCCAGTACTTC. This sequence encodes CASSPVGRETQYF.